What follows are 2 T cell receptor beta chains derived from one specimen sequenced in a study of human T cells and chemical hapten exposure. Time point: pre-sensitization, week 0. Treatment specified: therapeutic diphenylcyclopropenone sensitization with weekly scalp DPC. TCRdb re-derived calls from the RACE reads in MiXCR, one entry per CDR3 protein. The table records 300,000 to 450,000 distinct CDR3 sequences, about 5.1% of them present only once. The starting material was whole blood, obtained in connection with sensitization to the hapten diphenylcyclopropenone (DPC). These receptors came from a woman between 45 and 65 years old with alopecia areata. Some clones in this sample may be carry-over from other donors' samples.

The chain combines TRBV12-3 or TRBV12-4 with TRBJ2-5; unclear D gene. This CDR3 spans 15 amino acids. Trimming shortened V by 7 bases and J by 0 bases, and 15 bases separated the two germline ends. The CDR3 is CASIDSTEYQETQYF. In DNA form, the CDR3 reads TGTGCCAGCATAGATAGCACGGAGTACCAAGAGACCCAGTACTTC.

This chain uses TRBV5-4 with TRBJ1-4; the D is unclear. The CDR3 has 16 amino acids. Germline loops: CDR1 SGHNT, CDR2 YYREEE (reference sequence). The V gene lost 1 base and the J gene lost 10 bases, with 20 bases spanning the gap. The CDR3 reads CASSLQMEGWVGKLFF. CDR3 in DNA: TGTGCCAGCAGCTTGCAAATGGAAGGATGGGTCGGAAAACTGTTTTTT.